The 14 T cell receptor beta chains presented below share a single source sample, sequenced in a study of T cells in Graves' hyperthyroidism and ophthalmopathy. TCR beta CDR3 sequences were amplified from RNA transcripts. First-round RT-PCR with HTBI primers amplified the TCR CDR3 region. TCRdb reprocessed the multiplex PCR reads via MiXCR and lists one record per CDR3 protein. The sample includes about 640,000 distinct CDR3 sequences, 13% to 15% of them seen just once. The sample consisted of blood. Source of these receptors: a woman in her forties or fifties with Graves' ophthalmopathy.

Many counts were recorded for this clonotype. The genes are TRBV5-1 and TRBJ1-3; TRBD1 agrees at 8 bases. Losses at the gene ends were 1 base for V and 2 bases for J; bases not matched to a gene: 5. The CDR3 extends over 16 amino acids. Germline-derived CDR1 and CDR2 are SGHRS and YFSETQ. The DNA of the CDR3 is TGCGCCAGCAGCTTGTCTTGGACAGGGACTGGAAACACCATATATTTT. This translates into CASSLSWTGTGNTIYF.

The CDR3 protein is CATSRDYNQPQHF. In DNA form, the CDR3 reads TGTGCCACCAGCAGAGATTATAATCAGCCCCAGCATTTT. The chain employs TRBV15 and TRBJ1-5; unclear D gene. This CDR3 is built from 13 residues. The V end was cut by 0 bases, the J end by 4 bases, with 4 bases between. Germline V gene sequence: CDR1 LNHNV, CDR2 YYDKDF (reference sequence).

This clonotype was counted many times. A read error may account for a junction end that differs from germline. This chain links TRBV12-3 or TRBV12-4 with TRBJ2-7, with D unclear. The CDR3 totals 12 residues. In DNA form, the CDR3 reads TGTGCCGGCAGTTTGCTCGTCTACGAGCAGTACTTC. Translating gives CAGSLLVYEQYF.

This clonotype was seen at least ten times. This chain joins TRBV10-3 and TRBJ2-5; D is possibly TRBD2 (6 bases). The CDR3 has 14 residues. Trimming stripped 5 bases from V and 5 bases from J, with 15 bases between. Germline V CDR1 and CDR2: ENHRY, SYGVKD. This CDR3 reads CAISPTRGWETQYF. The CDR3 nucleotides read TGTGCCATCAGTCCCACGCGGGGCTGGGAGACCCAGTACTTC.

The chain links TRBV6-6 to TRBJ2-3; 10 bases align to TRBD2. Germline assignment: CDR1 MNHNY and CDR2 SVGAGI (reference sequence). This CDR3 spans 17 amino acids. V was clipped by 1 base and J by 4 bases; unmatched bases: 8. The CDR3 region is CASSYLGLAGVADTQYF. CDR3 sequence (DNA): TGTGCCAGCAGTTACTTGGGGCTAGCGGGAGTGGCAGATACGCAGTATTTT.

This clonotype was found many times. The CDR3, as DNA: TGTGCCTGGAGTGCCAACACCGGGGAGCTGTTTTTT. This codes for CAWSANTGELFF. The chain recombines TRBV30 with TRBJ2-2; D remains unclear. The CDR3 is 12 residues long. The V end was cut by 1 base, the J end by 2 bases, with 2 bases between. Germline V gene data show CDR1 as GTSNPN and CDR2 as SVGIG (reference sequence).

This clonotype came up many times. V gene TRBV28 combines with J gene TRBJ1-5; D gene ambiguous. The CDR3 consists of 14 residues. CDR1 is MDHEN and CDR2 is SYDVKM in the germline V gene. V was clipped by 2 bases and J by 4 bases, with 9 bases between them. The CDR3 nucleotides are TGTGCCAGCAGTTTAAAGGCAGCGAATCAGCCCCAGCATTTT. Protein: CASSLKAANQPQHF.

This clonotype was recorded many times. This chain connects TRBV27 to TRBJ2-1; unclear D gene. The ends were cut back, 5 bases at V and 2 bases at J, with 13 bases in the middle. From germline, CDR1 is MNHEY and CDR2 SMNVEV (reference sequence). The length of the CDR3 is 15 residues. CDR3: CASSPWARTYNEQFF. CDR3 DNA: TGTGCCAGCAGTCCCTGGGCCCGAACCTACAATGAGCAGTTCTTC.

V gene TRBV6-6 combines with J gene TRBJ1-5, with unresolved D. This CDR3 contains 15 residues. V was cut by 0 bases and J by 0 bases, with 6 bases left in between. Germline loops: CDR1 MNHNY, CDR2 SVGAGI (reference sequence). DNA of the CDR3: TGTGCCAGCAGTTACTCGCGCAGTAGCAATCAGCCCCAGCATTTT. This sequence encodes CASSYSRSSNQPQHF.

This clonotype was observed at least ten times. V is TRBV11-2 and J is TRBJ1-1; a possible D gene is TRBD1 (6 bases). Germline V gene sequence: CDR1 SGHAT, CDR2 FQNNGV. V was clipped by 0 bases and J by 10 bases, with 12 bases between them. The CDR3 is 13 amino acids. CDR3 sequence (DNA): TGTGCCAGCAGCTTAGACGTAGTAGGGGGAGCTTTCTTT. It yields the protein CASSLDVVGGAFF.

This clonotype was observed a few times. A much bigger clone sits one base away, suggesting this may be a read error. The chain uses TRBV7-2 and TRBJ2-3; D is undetermined. The CDR3 has 13 residues. CDR1 is SGHTA and CDR2 is FQGNSA in the germline V gene. The CDR3 here is CASSQSNSDTQCF. The CDR3 DNA is TGTGCCAGCAGTCAATCAAACTCAGATACGCAGTGTTTT.

Ten or more counts support this clonotype. The V gene is TRBV28, the J gene TRBJ2-7; D might be TRBD1 (5 bases). This CDR3 has 17 residues. Germline CDR1 reads MDHEN; CDR2 reads SYDVKM. Trimming removed 2 bases from V and 0 bases from J, with 17 bases in between. The DNA of the CDR3 is TGTGCCAGCAGTTTACTCACGGTAGGACAAAGCTCCTACGAGCAGTACTTC. Protein product: CASSLLTVGQSSYEQYF.

This clonotype was recorded at least ten times. The chain has TRBV7-9 and TRBJ2-7, with 7 bases fitting TRBD1. V was clipped by 1 base and J by 2 bases; unmatched bases: 5. CDR1 and CDR2 from the germline V gene are SEHNR and FQNEAQ (reference sequence). The CDR3 is 15 residues long. The chain's CDR3 is CASSLEPGQAYEQYF. The CDR3, as DNA: TGTGCCAGCAGCTTAGAACCAGGACAGGCCTACGAGCAGTACTTC.

This clonotype has at least ten counts. The chain is built from TRBV20-1 and TRBJ2-1, with 11 bases lining up with TRBD2. Germline trimming cut 0 bases from V and 6 bases from J; bases unmatched to any gene: 1. The CDR3 is made up of 14 amino acids. Germline V gives CDR1 DFQATT, CDR2 SNEGSKA (reference sequence). The CDR3 DNA reads as TGCAGTGCTAGAGAACTAGCGGGGGTCAATGAGCAGTTCTTC. It codes for CSARELAGVNEQFF.